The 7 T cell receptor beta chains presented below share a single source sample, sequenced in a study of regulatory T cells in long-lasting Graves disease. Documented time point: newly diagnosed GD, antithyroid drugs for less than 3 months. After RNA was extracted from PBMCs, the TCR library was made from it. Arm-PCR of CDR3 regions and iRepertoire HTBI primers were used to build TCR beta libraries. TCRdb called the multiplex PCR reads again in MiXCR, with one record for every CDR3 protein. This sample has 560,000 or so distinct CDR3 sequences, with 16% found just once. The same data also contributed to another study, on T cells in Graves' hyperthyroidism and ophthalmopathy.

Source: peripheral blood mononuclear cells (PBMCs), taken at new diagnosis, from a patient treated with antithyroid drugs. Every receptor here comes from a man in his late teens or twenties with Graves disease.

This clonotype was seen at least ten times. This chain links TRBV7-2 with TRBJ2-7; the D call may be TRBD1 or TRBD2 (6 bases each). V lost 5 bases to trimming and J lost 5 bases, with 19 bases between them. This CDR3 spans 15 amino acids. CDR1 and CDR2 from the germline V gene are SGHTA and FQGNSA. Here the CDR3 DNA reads TGTGCCAGCAGCCAACTCGTCGGGGGCCCCCACGAGCAGTACTTC. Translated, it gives CASSQLVGGPHEQYF.

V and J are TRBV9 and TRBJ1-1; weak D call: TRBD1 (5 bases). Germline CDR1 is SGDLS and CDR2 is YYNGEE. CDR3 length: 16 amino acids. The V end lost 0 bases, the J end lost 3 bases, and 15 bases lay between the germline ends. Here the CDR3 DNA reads TGTGCCAGCAGCGTAGGGGGGTCGGGAGGCTACACTGAAGCTTTCTTT. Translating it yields CASSVGGSGGYTEAFF.

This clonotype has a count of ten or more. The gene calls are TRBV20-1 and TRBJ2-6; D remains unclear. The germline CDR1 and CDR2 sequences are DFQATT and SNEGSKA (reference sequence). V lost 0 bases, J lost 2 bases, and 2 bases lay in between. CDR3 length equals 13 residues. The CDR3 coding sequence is TGCAGTGCTAGAGACCCTGGGGCCAACGTCCTGACTTTC. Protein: CSARDPGANVLTF.

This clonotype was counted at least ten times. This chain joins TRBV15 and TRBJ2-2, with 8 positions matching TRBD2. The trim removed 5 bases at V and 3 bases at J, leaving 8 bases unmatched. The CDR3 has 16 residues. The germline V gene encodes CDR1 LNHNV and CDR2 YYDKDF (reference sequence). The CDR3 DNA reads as TGTGCCACCAGCCTAGGCGAGACTAGCGACACCGGGGAGCTGTTTTTT. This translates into CATSLGETSDTGELFF.

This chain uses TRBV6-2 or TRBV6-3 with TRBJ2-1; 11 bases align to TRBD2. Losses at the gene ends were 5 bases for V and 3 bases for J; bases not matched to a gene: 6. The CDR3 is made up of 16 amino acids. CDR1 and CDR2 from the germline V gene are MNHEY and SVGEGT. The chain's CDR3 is CASSVGTSGLYNEQFF. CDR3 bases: TGTGCCAGCAGTGTGGGGACTAGCGGACTCTACAATGAGCAGTTCTTC.

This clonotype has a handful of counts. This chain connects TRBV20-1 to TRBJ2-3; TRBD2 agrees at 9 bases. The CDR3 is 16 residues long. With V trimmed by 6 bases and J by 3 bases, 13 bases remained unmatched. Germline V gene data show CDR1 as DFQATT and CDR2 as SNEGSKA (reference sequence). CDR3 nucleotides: TGCAGTGCCACCGTCTTAGCGGGAGTTAGAACAGATACGCAGTATTTT. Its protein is CSATVLAGVRTDTQYF.

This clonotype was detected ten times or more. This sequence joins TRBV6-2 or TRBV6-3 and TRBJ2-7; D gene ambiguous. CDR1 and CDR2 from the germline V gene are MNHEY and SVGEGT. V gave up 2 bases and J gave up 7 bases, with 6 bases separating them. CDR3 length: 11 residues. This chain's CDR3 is CASSYDSEQYF. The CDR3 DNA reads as TGTGCCAGCAGTTACGATTCGGAGCAGTACTTC.